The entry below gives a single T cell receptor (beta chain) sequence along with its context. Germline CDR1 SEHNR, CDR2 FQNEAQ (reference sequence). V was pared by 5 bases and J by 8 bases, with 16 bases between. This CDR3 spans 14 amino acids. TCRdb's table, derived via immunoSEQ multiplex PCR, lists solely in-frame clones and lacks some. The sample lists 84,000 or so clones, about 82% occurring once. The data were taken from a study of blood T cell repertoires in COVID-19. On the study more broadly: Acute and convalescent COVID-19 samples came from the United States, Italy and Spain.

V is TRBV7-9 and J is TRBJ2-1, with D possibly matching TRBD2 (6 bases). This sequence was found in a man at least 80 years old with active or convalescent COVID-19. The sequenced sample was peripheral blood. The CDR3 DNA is TGTGCCAGCAGCCGTACGACTAGTTCACATGAGCAGTTCTTC. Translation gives CASSRTTSSHEQFF.